This record concerns one T cell receptor beta chain sequence. Its target is not known. Investigators profiled TCR beta VDJ and CDR3 from genomic DNA template. Using its own MiXCR run on the reads, TCRdb lists one record per CDR3 protein. The sample carries around 190,000 distinct CDR3 sequences, around 60% recorded once. V trimming: 3 bases; J trimming: 13 bases; junction bases outside the gene matches: 6. The CDR3 loop spans 11 amino acids. Per germline, CDR1 DFQATT and CDR2 SNEGSKA (reference sequence). The data derive from a study of CD8+CD57+ T cells in acquired aplastic anemia. Study background: The average for DNA from sorted CD4+ and CD8+ cells was 3 to 3.5 ug. Findings and limits, study-wide: Overlapping CD8+ CDR3 repertoires of patients and controls contained about 27 shared sequences. With respect to CD8+ Simpson's diversity, patients and controls did not differ significantly.

Sequenced material: sorted CD4+, CD8+, or CD8+CD57+ T cells (not recorded which) from PBMCs. The chain couples TRBV20-1 to TRBJ2-5; 9 bases are a match to TRBD2. This TCR derives from a human donor in good health. CDR3 protein: CSASFSGRGYF. The DNA for the CDR3 is TGCAGTGCTAGCTTTAGCGGGAGAGGGTACTTC.